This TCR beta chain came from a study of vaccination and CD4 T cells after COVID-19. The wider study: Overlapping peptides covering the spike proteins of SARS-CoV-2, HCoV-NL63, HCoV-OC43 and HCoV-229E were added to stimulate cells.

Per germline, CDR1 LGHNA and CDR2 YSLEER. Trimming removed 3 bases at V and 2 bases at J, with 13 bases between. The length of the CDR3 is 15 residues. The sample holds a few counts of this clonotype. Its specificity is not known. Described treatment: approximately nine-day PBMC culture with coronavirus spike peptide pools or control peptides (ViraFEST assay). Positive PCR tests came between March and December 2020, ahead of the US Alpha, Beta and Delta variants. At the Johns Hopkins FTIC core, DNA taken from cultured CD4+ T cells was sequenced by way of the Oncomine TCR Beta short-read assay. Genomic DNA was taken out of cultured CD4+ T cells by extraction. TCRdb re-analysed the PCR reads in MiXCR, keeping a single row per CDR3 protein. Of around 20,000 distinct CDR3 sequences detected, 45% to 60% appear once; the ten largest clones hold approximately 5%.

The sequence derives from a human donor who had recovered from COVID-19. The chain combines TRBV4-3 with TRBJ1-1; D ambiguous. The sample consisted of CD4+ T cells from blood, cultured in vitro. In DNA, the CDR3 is TGCGCCAGCAGCCAGGAACCGGGAGACAACACTGAAGCTTTCTTT. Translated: CASSQEPGDNTEAFF.